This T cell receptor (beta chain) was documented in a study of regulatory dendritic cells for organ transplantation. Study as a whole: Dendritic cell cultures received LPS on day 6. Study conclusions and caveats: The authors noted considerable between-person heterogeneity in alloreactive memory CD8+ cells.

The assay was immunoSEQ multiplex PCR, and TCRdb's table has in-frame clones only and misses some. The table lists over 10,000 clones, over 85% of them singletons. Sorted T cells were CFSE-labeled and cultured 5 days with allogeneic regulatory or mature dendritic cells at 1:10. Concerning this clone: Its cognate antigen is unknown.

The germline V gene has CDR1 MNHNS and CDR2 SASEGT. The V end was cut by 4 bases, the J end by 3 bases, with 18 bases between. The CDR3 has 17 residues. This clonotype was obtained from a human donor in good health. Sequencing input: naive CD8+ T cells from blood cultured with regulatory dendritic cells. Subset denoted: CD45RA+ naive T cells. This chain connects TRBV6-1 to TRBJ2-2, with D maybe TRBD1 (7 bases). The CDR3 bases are TGTGCCAGCAGTGTACAGGGGATCCGGAGGGACACCGGGGAGCTGTTTTTT. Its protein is CASSVQGIRRDTGELFF.